What follows are 10 T cell receptor beta chains derived from one specimen sequenced in a study of graft-versus-host responses after intestinal transplantation. TCRdb keeps only in-frame clones here, not all; method: immunoSEQ multiplex PCR. The sample includes tens of thousands of clones, approximately 93% seen only once; the top ten take around 0.54%. Antigens of these TCRs are unknown. Material: unstimulated CD8+ T cells sorted from spleen or lymph node cells, obtained before intestinal transplant. Receptors were obtained from a human donor who received an intestinal transplant.

The gene calls are TRBV27 and TRBJ2-3; D not certain. Germline values: CDR1 MNHEY, CDR2 SMNVEV (reference sequence). Deletions cut 2 bases from V and 4 bases from J, with 10 bases between. The CDR3 covers 14 residues. CDR3 residues: CASSLRQRPDTQYF. DNA of the CDR3: TGTGCCAGCAGTTTACGGCAGCGCCCAGATACGCAGTATTTT.

V gene TRBV6-5 combines with J gene TRBJ2-7; unclear D gene. Trimming left V 4 bases short and J 0 bases short, with 10 bases between. Germline V CDR1 and CDR2: MNHEY, SVGAGI. CDR3 length equals 14 residues. As DNA, the CDR3 is TGTGCCAGCAGTTCCCAACGGTCCTCCTACGAGCAGTACTTC. Translated, it gives CASSSQRSSYEQYF.

J is TRBJ2-1 and V is TRBV7-3, with D tentatively TRBD1 (6 bases). Per the germline V gene, CDR1 is SGHTA and CDR2 is FQGTGA. The CDR3 length is 14 residues. V dropped 4 bases and J dropped 5 bases, with 12 bases sitting between them. CDR3 in DNA: TGTGCCAGCAGCTCCGCTGGGGGCGACAATGAGCAGTTCTTC. Its translation: CASSSAGGDNEQFF.

The chain is built from TRBV5-6 and TRBJ1-5, with D perhaps matching TRBD1 (6 bases). Germline V gives CDR1 SGHDT, CDR2 YYEEEE. Deletions cut 2 bases from V and 4 bases from J, with 10 bases between. The CDR3 spans 14 residues. DNA of the CDR3: TGTGCCAGCAGCTTTGAGGGGGGAAATCAGCCCCAGCATTTT. Its translation: CASSFEGGNQPQHF. Looking up the rest from reference TRBV5-6 and TRBJ1-5 gives the full variable domain: DAGVTQSPTHLIKTRGQQVTLRCSPKSGHDTVSWYQQALGQGPQFIFQYYEEEERQRGNFPDRFSGHQFPNYSSELNVNALLLGDSALYLCASSFEGGNQPQHFGDGTRLSIL.

The genes are TRBV27 and TRBJ2-7, with 7 nucleotides matching TRBD2. The V segment lost 5 bases and the J segment 2 bases; nucleotides outside the gene matches: 9. From germline, CDR1 is MNHEY and CDR2 SMNVEV (reference sequence). The CDR3 sequence is 15 residues long. CDR3 DNA sequence: TGTGCCAGCAGTGGAAGAAGCGGGGTACCCTACGAGCAGTACTTC. Residues: CASSGRSGVPYEQYF.

The CDR3 protein is CASSLGPTDTQYF. CDR3 nucleotides: TGTGCCAGCAGTCTAGGACCCACAGATACGCAGTATTTT. This rearrangement joins TRBV28 to TRBJ2-3, with D unclear. V was pared by 5 bases and J by 2 bases, with 8 bases between. Germline V gives CDR1 MDHEN, CDR2 SYDVKM. This CDR3 has 13 amino acids. Full variable domain (outside the CDR3, taken from reference TRBV28 and TRBJ2-3): DVKVTQSSRYLVKRTGEKVFLECVQDMDHENMFWYRQDPGLGLRLIYFSYDVKMKEKGDIPEGYSVSREKKERFSLILESASTNQTSMYLCASSLGPTDTQYFGPGTRLTVL.

The chain is built from TRBV19 and TRBJ2-1; 14 bases are a match to TRBD2. The CDR3 extends over 20 amino acids. Germline CDR1 reads LNHDA; CDR2 reads SQIVND (reference sequence). The V segment lost 1 base and the J segment 3 bases; nucleotides outside the gene matches: 11. In nucleotides, the CDR3 is TGTGCCAGTAGTATAGGCTTAGAAGGGACTAGCGGGAGTGTCTACAATGAGCAGTTCTTC. Translated, it gives CASSIGLEGTSGSVYNEQFF.

The rearrangement joins TRBV19 to TRBJ2-1, with 10 bases fitting TRBD2. V lost 5 bases, J lost 12 bases, and 19 bases stayed unmatched. The length of the CDR3 is 17 residues. Germline CDR1 reads LNHDA; CDR2 reads SQIVND (reference sequence). The CDR3 here is CASSLGQSLAGRDGQFF. For the CDR3, the DNA is TGTGCCAGTAGTTTAGGACAGTCACTAGCGGGACGGGATGGGCAGTTCTTC.

The chain joins TRBV7-9 to TRBJ1-1; 7 bases match TRBD1. The germline gives CDR1 SEHNR, CDR2 FQNEAQ (reference sequence). This CDR3 region has 14 residues. J was trimmed by 7 bases and V by 5 bases; bases with no gene match: 10. Here the CDR3 reads CASSGNDRVGEAFF. The DNA for the CDR3 is TGTGCCAGCAGCGGAAACGACAGGGTTGGTGAAGCTTTCTTT.

The V gene is TRBV7-8, the J gene TRBJ2-1, with 9 bases aligning to TRBD1. The CDR3 extends over 17 amino acids. The V and J ends lost 8 bases and 0 bases, in that order; junction bases with no gene match: 11. Germline lookup yields CDR1 SGHVS and CDR2 FQNEAQ. CDR3 in amino acids: CASEGQGVESSYNEQFF. The CDR3, as DNA: TGTGCCAGCGAGGGACAGGGCGTCGAGAGCTCCTACAATGAGCAGTTCTTC.